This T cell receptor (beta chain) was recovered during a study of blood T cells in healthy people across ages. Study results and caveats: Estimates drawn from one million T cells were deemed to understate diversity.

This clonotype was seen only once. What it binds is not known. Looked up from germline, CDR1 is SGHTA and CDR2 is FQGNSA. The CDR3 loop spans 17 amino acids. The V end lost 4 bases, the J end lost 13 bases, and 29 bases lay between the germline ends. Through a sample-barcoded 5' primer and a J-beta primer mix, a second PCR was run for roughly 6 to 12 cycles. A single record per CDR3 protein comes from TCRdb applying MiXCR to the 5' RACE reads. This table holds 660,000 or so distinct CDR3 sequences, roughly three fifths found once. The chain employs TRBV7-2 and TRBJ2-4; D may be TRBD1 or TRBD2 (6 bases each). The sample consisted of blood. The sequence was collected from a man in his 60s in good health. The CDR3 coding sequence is TGTGCCAGCAGCTCCCAAGGGACCCCGGGGGCCTACAATGAGCAGTACTTC. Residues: CASSSQGTPGAYNEQYF.